The 17 T cell receptor beta chains reported below all come from one sample, sequenced in a study of technical replicates of blood from a handful of donors. TCRdb's table, derived via immunoSEQ multiplex PCR, lists solely in-frame clones and lacks some. The data show 100,000 or so clones, 85% to 95% seen once. Material for sequencing was T cells isolated from PBMCs. These receptors originate from a human donor in good health.

The rearrangement links TRBV6-1 to TRBJ2-7, with a possible D match to TRBD2 (6 bases). The CDR3 is 18 amino acids. The germline V gene has CDR1 MNHNS and CDR2 SASEGT. Between the trimmed V and J ends, which lost 1 base and 3 bases, there was a span of 22 bases. Here the CDR3 reads CASSEGAGLYTSFYEQYF. The CDR3 coding sequence is TGTGCCAGCAGTGAAGGTGCGGGACTCTATACATCATTCTACGAGCAGTACTTC.

The V call is TRBV15, the J call TRBJ1-1; 7 bases agree with TRBD1. CDR1 and CDR2 (germline): LNHNV, YYDKDF (reference sequence). J gave up 7 bases and V 0 bases, and 8 bases lay outside the gene matches. The CDR3 loop spans 15 amino acids. The CDR3 DNA reads TGTGCCACCAGCAGAGAACATCACCGGGACAGTGAAGCTTTCTTT. This sequence encodes CATSREHHRDSEAFF.

The V and J genes are TRBV7-9 and TRBJ2-7; TRBD1 aligns across 7 bases. The CDR3 is made up of 14 amino acids. Unmatched junction bases numbered 7, after V lost 4 bases and J lost 4 bases. Germline CDR1 is SEHNR and CDR2 is FQNEAQ (reference sequence). CDR3 in DNA: TGTGCCAGCAGCTCTCAACAGGGGAAATACGAGCAGTACTTC. Its protein is CASSSQQGKYEQYF.

In this sample, this clone turned up once. The chain uses TRBV5-5 and TRBJ1-4, with 9 nucleotides matching TRBD1. This CDR3 has 13 residues. The ends lost 5 bases at V and 10 bases at J; junction bases unmatched: 6. The germline V gene has CDR1 SGHKS and CDR2 YYEKEE (reference sequence). The CDR3 reads CASRTGQGLKLFF. For the CDR3, the DNA is TGTGCCAGCAGAACGGGACAGGGTTTAAAACTGTTTTTT.

In its sample, this clone was seen once. This chain uses TRBV28 with TRBJ1-4; D is perhaps TRBD1 (6 bases). The CDR3 is made up of 14 amino acids. The V end was cut by 7 bases, the J end by 7 bases, with 16 bases between. Germline V gives CDR1 MDHEN, CDR2 SYDVKM. CDR3 loop: CASTGGEIGEKLFF. The CDR3 DNA is TGTGCCAGCACTGGGGGCGAGATAGGTGAAAAACTGTTTTTT.

The chain couples TRBV11-2 to TRBJ2-7, with D possibly TRBD1 on 6 matching bases. CDR3 length equals 16 residues. V lost 0 bases, J lost 2 bases, and 14 bases lay in between. Germline CDR1 is SGHAT and CDR2 is FQNNGV. In DNA form, the CDR3 reads TGTGCCAGCAGCTTAGATTGGGCAGGGGCCACCTACGAGCAGTACTTC. Encoded protein: CASSLDWAGATYEQYF.

J is TRBJ2-6 and V is TRBV9; 7 nucleotides align to TRBD2. J was trimmed by 3 bases and V by 0 bases; bases with no gene match: 6. CDR3 length: 17 residues. Germline V gene data show CDR1 as SGDLS and CDR2 as YYNGEE. For the CDR3, the DNA is TGTGCCAGCAGCGTAGCAGGGAGGGTAGGTGGGGCCAACGTCCTGACTTTC. Residues: CASSVAGRVGGANVLTF.

This CDR3 reads CASSFGLIHEQYF. CDR3 DNA sequence: TGTGCCAGCAGCTTTGGGCTAATCCACGAGCAGTACTTC. V and J are TRBV13 and TRBJ2-7, with D unresolved. Trimming took off 3 bases at V and 5 bases at J, with 11 bases between the two ends. This CDR3 spans 13 amino acids. Germline assignment: CDR1 PRHDT and CDR2 FYEKMQ (reference sequence).

This clone was seen once. This chain links TRBV11-2 with TRBJ2-1; D is possibly TRBD1 (6 bases). The germline V and J ends were trimmed by 3 bases and 2 bases, with 11 bases remaining between them. The CDR3 is 15 amino acids. CDR1 SGHAT and CDR2 FQNNGV come from the germline V gene. This chain's CDR3 is CASSFRRGPYNEQFF. CDR3 DNA: TGTGCCAGCAGCTTCCGCAGGGGCCCCTACAATGAGCAGTTCTTC.

This chain links TRBV15 with TRBJ2-1; 10 nucleotides line up with TRBD2. Germline trimming cut 0 bases from V and 8 bases from J; bases unmatched to any gene: 7. The CDR3 extends over 16 amino acids. Germline CDR1 and CDR2: LNHNV and YYDKDF (reference sequence). The CDR3 spells CATSRDPSGGVDEQFF. CDR3 sequence (DNA): TGTGCCACCAGCAGAGATCCTAGCGGGGGTGTCGATGAGCAGTTCTTC.

V usage is TRBV7-2 and J usage is TRBJ1-3, with no clear D. The CDR3 has 15 amino acids. The germline V gene has CDR1 SGHTA and CDR2 FQGNSA. V lost 4 bases, J lost 0 bases, and 10 bases lay in between. CDR3 sequence: CASSSDTGSGNTIYF. The CDR3 DNA sequence: TGTGCCAGCAGCTCAGACACCGGCTCTGGAAACACCATATATTTT.

The rearrangement links TRBV4-1 to TRBJ2-1; 13 bases match TRBD2. This CDR3 contains 20 residues. CDR1 is MGHRA and CDR2 is YSYEKL in the germline V gene. Trimming took 5 bases from V and 0 from J; bases not matched to a gene: 13. CDR3 sequence reads: CASSGWGVRTSGSSYNEQFF. CDR3 sequence (DNA): TGCGCCAGCAGCGGCTGGGGGGTCCGGACTAGCGGGAGCTCCTACAATGAGCAGTTCTTC.

The table lists this clone with a few counts. The chain uses TRBV7-2 and TRBJ2-3, with TRBD2 matching over 8 bases. The germline CDR1 and CDR2 sequences are SGHTA and FQGNSA. The CDR3 is made up of 14 amino acids. Trimming removed 4 bases from V and 0 bases from J; junction bases left unmatched: 0. CDR3 sequence reads: CASSSSGSTDTQYF. The CDR3 nucleotides are TGTGCCAGCAGCTCTAGCGGGAGCACAGATACGCAGTATTTT.

This clone is a singleton in its sample. V is TRBV5-6 and J is TRBJ1-4; the D gene is possibly TRBD1 (5 bases). The CDR3 consists of 16 residues. Trimming shortened V by 0 bases and J by 5 bases, and 14 bases separated the two germline ends. The V gene's germline CDR1 is SGHDT and CDR2 YYEEEE. The CDR3 loop reads CASSLGFGHLNEKLFF. The CDR3 bases are TGTGCCAGCAGCTTGGGCTTTGGACACCTGAATGAAAAACTGTTTTTT.

This clone was counted once. The V and J genes are TRBV27 and TRBJ1-5, with TRBD1 as a possible D gene (6 bases). This CDR3 contains 14 residues. Looked up from germline, CDR1 is MNHEY and CDR2 is SMNVEV (reference sequence). Trimming pared 6 bases from V and 3 bases from J, leaving 12 bases between. Here the CDR3 DNA reads TGTGCCAGCAGCCTACAGGGCCTCAATCAGCCCCAGCATTTT. Encoded protein: CASSLQGLNQPQHF.

In nucleotides, the CDR3 is TGTGCCATCAGTGTTCGATCTAGCGGATCCTCCTCCTACAATGAGCAGTTCTTC. Its protein product is CAISVRSSGSSSYNEQFF. The V and J genes are TRBV10-3 and TRBJ2-1, with TRBD2 matching over 7 bases. CDR1 is ENHRY and CDR2 is SYGVKD in the germline V gene. The ends lost 4 bases at V and 0 bases at J; junction bases unmatched: 12. CDR3 length: 18 residues.

The chain employs TRBV25-1 and TRBJ2-2; D unclear. The CDR3 sequence is 13 residues long. The V gene's germline CDR1 is MGHDK and CDR2 SYGVNS. Trimming pared 3 bases from V and 1 base from J, leaving 3 bases between. The CDR3 DNA is TGTGCCAGCAGTGAGCGGAACACCGGGGAGCTGTTTTTT. Translating gives CASSERNTGELFF.